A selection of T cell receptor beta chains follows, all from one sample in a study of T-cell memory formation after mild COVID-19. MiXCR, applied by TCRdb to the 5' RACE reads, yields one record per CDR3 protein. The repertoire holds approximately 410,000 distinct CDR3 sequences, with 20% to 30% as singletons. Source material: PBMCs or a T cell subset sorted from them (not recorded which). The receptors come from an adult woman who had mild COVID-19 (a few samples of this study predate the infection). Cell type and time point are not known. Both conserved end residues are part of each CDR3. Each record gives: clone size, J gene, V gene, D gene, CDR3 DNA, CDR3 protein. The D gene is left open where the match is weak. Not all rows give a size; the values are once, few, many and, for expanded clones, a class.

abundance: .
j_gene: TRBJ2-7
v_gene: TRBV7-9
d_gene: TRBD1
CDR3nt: TGTGCCAGCAGCCCGACGACAGGGGAAACCTACGAGCAGTACTTC
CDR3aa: CASSPTTGETYEQYF

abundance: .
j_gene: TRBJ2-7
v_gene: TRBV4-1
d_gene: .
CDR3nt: TGCGCCAGCAGCACAAGCCGAGACTACGAGCAGTACTTC
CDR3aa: CASSTSRDYEQYF

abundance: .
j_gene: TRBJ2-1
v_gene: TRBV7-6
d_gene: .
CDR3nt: TGTGCCAGCAGCTTGGCCGCCCCCTACTCCTACAATGAGCAGTTCTTC
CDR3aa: CASSLAAPYSYNEQFF

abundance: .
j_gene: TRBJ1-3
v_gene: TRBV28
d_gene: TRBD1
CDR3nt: TGTGCCAGCAGCATTGGGACAGGGCGAGGAAACACCATATATTTT
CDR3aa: CASSIGTGRGNTIYF

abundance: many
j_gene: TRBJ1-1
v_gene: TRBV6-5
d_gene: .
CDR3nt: TGTGCCAGCAGCCGACAGCTGAACACTGAAGCTTTCTTT
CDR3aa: CASSRQLNTEAFF

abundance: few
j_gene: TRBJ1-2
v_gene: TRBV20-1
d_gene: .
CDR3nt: TGCAGTGCTGGACAGTCCGCTCGTCGCTACACCTTC
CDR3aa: CSAGQSARRYTF

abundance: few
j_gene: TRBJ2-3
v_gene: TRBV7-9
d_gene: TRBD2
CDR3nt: TGTGCCAGCAGCTTAGGGGACTATGCTAGCACAGATACGCAGTATTTT
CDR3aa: CASSLGDYASTDTQYF

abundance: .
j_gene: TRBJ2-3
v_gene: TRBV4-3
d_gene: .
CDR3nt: TGCGCCAGCAGCCAAGATCTAGGGGTCGCAGATACGCAGTATTTT
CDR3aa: CASSQDLGVADTQYF

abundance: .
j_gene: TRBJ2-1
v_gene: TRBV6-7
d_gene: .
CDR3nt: TGTGCCAGCAGTACTGAGAGGATCGGCCGTGAGCAGTTCTTC
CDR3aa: CASSTERIGREQFF

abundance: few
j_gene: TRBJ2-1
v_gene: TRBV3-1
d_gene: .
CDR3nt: TGTGCCAGCAGCCAAGATCTCGAGCCATACTACAATGAGCAGTTCTTC
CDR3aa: CASSQDLEPYYNEQFF

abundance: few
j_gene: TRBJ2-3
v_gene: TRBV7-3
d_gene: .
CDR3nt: TGTGCCAGCAGCTTAACGTATGGGGGGCGCGGCACAGATACGCAGTATTTT
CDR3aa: CASSLTYGGRGTDTQYF

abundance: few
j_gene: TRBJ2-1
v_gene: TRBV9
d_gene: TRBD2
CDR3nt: TGTGCCAGCTCTAGGACTAGCGGGGGGACACCTCATGAGCAGTTCTTC
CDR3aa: CASSRTSGGTPHEQFF

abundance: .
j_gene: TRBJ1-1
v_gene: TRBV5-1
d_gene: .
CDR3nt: TGCGCCAGCAGCCCCTCACAAGGCGAAGCTTTCTTT
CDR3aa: CASSPSQGEAFF

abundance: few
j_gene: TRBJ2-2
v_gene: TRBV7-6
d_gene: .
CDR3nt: TGTGCCAGCAATTCCAGGGCTACCGGGGAGCTGTTTTTT
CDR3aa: CASNSRATGELFF

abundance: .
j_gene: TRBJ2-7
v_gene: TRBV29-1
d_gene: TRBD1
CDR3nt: TGCAGCGTTGTGACAGGGGCCACCTACGAGCAGTACTTC
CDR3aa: CSVVTGATYEQYF

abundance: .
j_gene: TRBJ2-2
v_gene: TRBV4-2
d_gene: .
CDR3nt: TGTGCCAGCAGCCAAGAAGGTCTGGCGGAAAACACCGGGGAGCTGTTTTTT
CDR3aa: CASSQEGLAENTGELFF

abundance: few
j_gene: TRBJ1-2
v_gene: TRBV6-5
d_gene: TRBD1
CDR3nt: TGTGCCAGCAGTTACTCTGGACAGGGGAAGGGCTACACCTTC
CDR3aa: CASSYSGQGKGYTF

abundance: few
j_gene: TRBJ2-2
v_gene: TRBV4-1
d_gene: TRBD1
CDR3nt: TGCGCCAGCAGCCACAGGACAGGGGACACCGGGGAGCTGTTTTTT
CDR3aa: CASSHRTGDTGELFF

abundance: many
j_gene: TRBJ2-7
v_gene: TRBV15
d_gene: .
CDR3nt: TGTGCCACCAGCAGGGTGCGAGATGACGAGCAGTACTTC
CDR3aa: CATSRVRDDEQYF

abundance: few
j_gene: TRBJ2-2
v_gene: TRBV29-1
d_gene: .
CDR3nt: TGCAGCGCCGCGCCCGGCGACGGGGAGCTGTTTTTT
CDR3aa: CSAAPGDGELFF

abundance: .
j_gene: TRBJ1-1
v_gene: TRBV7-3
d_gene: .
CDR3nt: TGTGCCAGCAGCTTAAATGGGGTGGAAGCTTTCTTT
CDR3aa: CASSLNGVEAFF

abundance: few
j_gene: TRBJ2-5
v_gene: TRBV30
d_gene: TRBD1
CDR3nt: TGTGCCTGGAAATCAGGACAGGGGAAAGAGACCCAGTACTTC
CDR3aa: CAWKSGQGKETQYF

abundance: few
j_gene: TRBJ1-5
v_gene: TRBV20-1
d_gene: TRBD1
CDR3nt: TGCAGTGCCACGGTCACCGGGACAGGGAATCAGCCCCAGCATTTT
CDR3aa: CSATVTGTGNQPQHF

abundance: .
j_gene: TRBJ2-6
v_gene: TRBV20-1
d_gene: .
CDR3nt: TGCAGTGCTGGCGGGGGCTGGGATTCTGGGGCCAACGTCCTGACTTTC
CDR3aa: CSAGGGWDSGANVLTF

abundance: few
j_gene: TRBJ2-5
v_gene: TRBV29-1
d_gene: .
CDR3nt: TGCAGCGTTGGTTGGGTAGGTGGTAAAGAGACCCAGTACTTC
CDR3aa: CSVGWVGGKETQYF

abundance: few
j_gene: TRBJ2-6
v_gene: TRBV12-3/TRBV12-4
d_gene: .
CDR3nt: TGTGCCAGCAGCCCCTATGGGGGGGCCAACGTCCTGACTTTC
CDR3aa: CASSPYGGANVLTF

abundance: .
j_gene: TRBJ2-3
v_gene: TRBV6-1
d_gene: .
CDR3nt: TGTGCCAGCAGACAACGGGGCGATACAGATACGCAGTATTTT
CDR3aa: CASRQRGDTDTQYF

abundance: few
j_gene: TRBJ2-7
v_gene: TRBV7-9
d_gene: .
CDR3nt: TGTGCCAGCAGCTACCAGGGATTGCCCACCTACGAGCAGTACTTC
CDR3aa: CASSYQGLPTYEQYF

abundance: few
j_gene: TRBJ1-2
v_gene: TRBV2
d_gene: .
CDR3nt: TGTGCCAGCAGGGGGGTGGTGTATGGCTACACCTTC
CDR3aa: CASRGVVYGYTF

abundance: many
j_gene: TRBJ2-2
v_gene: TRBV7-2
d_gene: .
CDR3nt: TGTGCCAGCAGCTTGGGGGCGAACACCGGGGAGCTGTTTTTT
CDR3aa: CASSLGANTGELFF

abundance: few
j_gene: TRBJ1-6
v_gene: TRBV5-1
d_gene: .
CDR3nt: TGCGCCAGCGCGGACACCATTAATTCACCCCTCCACTTT
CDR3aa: CASADTINSPLHF

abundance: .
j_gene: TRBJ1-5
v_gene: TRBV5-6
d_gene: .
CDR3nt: TGTGCCAGCAGCTTCCGTCCCAGCCCCGTGAATCAGCCCCAGCATTTT
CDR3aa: CASSFRPSPVNQPQHF

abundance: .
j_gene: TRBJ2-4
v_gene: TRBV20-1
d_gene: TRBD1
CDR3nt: TGCAGTGCCTCAGGACAGGGGGATCCCAAAAACATTCAGTACTTC
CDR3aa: CSASGQGDPKNIQYF

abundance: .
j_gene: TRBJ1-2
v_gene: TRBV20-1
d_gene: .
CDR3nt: TGCAGTGCTAGAGATCGTTGGGCAGCAGGCTACACCTTC
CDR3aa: CSARDRWAAGYTF

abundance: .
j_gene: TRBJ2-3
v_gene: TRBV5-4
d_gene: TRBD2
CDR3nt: TGTGCCAGCAGCTTTAGGGGACTAGCGCTGGGACTAGGCACAGATACGCAGTATTTT
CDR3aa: CASSFRGLALGLGTDTQYF

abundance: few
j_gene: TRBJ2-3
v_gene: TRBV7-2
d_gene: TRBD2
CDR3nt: TGTGCCAGCAGCTTGGGAGGGAGCCCGACGGATACGCAGTATTTT
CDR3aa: CASSLGGSPTDTQYF

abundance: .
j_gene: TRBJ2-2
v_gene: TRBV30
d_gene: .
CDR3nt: TGTGCCTGGGACAGAGTTAGGAACACCGGGGAGCTGTTTTTT
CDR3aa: CAWDRVRNTGELFF

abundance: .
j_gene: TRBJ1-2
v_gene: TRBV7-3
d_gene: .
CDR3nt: TGTGCCAGCAGCCGCGGAGCTAACTATGGCTACACCTTC
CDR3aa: CASSRGANYGYTF

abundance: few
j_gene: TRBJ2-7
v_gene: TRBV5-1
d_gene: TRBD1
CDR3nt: TGCGCCAGCAGCTTGGGTGACAGGGTTACCTACGAGCAGTACTTC
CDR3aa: CASSLGDRVTYEQYF

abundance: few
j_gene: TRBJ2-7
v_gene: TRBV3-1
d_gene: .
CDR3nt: TGTGCCAGCAGCCCACGACAGAGAATCTACGAGCAGTACTTC
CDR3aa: CASSPRQRIYEQYF

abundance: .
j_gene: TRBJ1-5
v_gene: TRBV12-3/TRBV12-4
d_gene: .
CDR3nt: TGTGCCAGCACCCACCTCCCGAATCAGCCCCAGCATTTT
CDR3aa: CASTHLPNQPQHF

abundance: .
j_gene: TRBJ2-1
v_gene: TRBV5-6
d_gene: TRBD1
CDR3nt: TGTGCCAGCAGTTCAATCTCCGGGACAGGGAGCTACAATGAGCAGTTCTTC
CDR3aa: CASSSISGTGSYNEQFF

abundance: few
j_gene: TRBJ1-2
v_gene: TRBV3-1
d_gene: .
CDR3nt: TGTGCCAGCAGCCAAGGGGTCGTAGGAGGCTACACCTTC
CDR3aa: CASSQGVVGGYTF

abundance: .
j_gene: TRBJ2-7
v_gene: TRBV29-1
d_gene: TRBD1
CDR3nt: TGCAGCGTCAAGTGGACAGGGTATAACGAGCAGTACTTC
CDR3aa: CSVKWTGYNEQYF

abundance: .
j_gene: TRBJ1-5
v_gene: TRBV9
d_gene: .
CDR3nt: TGTGCCAGCAGCGTAGGGTACAGTTGGGACCAGCCCCAGCATTTT
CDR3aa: CASSVGYSWDQPQHF

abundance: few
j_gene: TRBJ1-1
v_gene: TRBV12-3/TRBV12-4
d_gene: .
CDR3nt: TGTGCCAGCAGTACCTCAGGAGCTATGAACACTGAAGCTTTCTTT
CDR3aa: CASSTSGAMNTEAFF

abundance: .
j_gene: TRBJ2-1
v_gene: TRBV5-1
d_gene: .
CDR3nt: TGCGCCAGCAGCTTCGTACTCAATGAGCAGTTCTTC
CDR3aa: CASSFVLNEQFF

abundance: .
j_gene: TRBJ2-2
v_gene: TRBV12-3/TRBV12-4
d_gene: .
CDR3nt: TGTGCCAGCAGCAAACTGCCGGCCGGGGAGCTGTTTTTT
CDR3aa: CASSKLPAGELFF

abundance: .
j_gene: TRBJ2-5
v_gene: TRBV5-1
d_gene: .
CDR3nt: TGCGCCAGCAGCACGGCAACCCAGGAGACCCAGTACTTC
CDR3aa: CASSTATQETQYF

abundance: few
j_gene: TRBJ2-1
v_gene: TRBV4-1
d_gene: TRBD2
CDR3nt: TGCGCCAGCAGTCCTTCCTTTTGGGGCGGGAGGGCTTATGGTGAGCAGTTCTTC
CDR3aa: CASSPSFWGGRAYGEQFF

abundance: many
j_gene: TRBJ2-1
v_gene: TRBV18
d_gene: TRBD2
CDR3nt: TGTGCCAGCTCTTTCGCTAGCGGCTCCTACAATGAGCAGTTCTTC
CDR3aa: CASSFASGSYNEQFF

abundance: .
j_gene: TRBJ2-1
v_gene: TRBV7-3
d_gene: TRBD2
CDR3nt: TGTGCCAGCAGCTCGACTAGCGGGACGTCCTACAATGAGCAGTTCTTC
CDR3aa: CASSSTSGTSYNEQFF

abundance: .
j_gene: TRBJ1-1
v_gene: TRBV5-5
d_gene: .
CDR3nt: TGTGCCAGCAGCTTGGAGAGGGACGGGGCTTTCTTT
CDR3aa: CASSLERDGAFF

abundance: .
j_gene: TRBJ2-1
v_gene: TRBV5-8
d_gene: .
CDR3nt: TGTGCCAGCAGCTTGTTGTTGGGGGATGAGCAGTTCTTC
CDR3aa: CASSLLLGDEQFF

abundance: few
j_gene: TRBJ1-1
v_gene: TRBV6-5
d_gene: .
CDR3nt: TGTGCCAGCAGTTACTCGTCGGGGCGAGCCACTGAAGCTTTCTTT
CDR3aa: CASSYSSGRATEAFF